Listed below are T cell receptor beta chains from one sample, sequenced in a study of shared clonotypes between healthy human individuals. Assay used: immunoSEQ multiplex PCR; TCRdb lists only in-frame clones, some missing. The top ten hold over 1.3% of the sample, which has about a million clones, 60% to 85% seen once. The sequenced material came from memory CD4+ T cells sorted from blood. Every receptor here comes from a man younger than 35 in good health. Each CDR3 is given with its conserved first and last residue. The D gene is left open where the match is weak. The size field is filled for only some rows; it gives once, few, many or a size class.

v_call: TRBV2; j_call: TRBJ2-3; d_call: TRBD2; clone_size: .; cdr3_aa: CASRLTSGGSTDTQYF; cdr3_nt: TGTGCCAGCAGGTTGACTAGCGGGGGAAGCACAGATACGCAGTATTTT
v_call: TRBV5-1; j_call: TRBJ1-2; d_call: .; clone_size: few; cdr3_aa: CASSLAEGQNYGYTF; cdr3_nt: TGCGCCAGCAGCTTGGCCGAGGGACAAAACTATGGCTACACCTTC
v_call: TRBV5-1; j_call: TRBJ2-3; d_call: .; clone_size: .; cdr3_aa: CASSFFGGGTDTQYF; cdr3_nt: TGCGCCAGCAGCTTTTTTGGAGGAGGCACAGATACGCAGTATTTT
v_call: TRBV30; j_call: TRBJ1-6; d_call: .; clone_size: .; cdr3_aa: CAWRQTGESSPLHF; cdr3_nt: TGTGCCTGGAGACAGACTGGGGAAAGTTCACCCCTCCACTTT
v_call: TRBV4-1; j_call: TRBJ2-4; d_call: .; clone_size: few; cdr3_aa: CASSQEGYIQYF; cdr3_nt: TGCGCCAGCAGCCAAGAGGGATACATTCAGTACTTC
v_call: TRBV28; j_call: TRBJ1-1; d_call: .; clone_size: many; cdr3_aa: CASRLTAPGTEAFF; cdr3_nt: TGTGCCAGCAGGCTGACTGCGCCTGGCACTGAAGCTTTCTTT
v_call: TRBV18; j_call: TRBJ2-2; d_call: .; clone_size: .; cdr3_aa: CASSPAPLGWGRGGELFF; cdr3_nt: TGTGCCAGCTCACCCGCCCCTCTGGGCTGGGGGCGCGGAGGGGAGCTGTTTTTT
v_call: TRBV28; j_call: TRBJ1-1; d_call: .; clone_size: .; cdr3_aa: CASIGNTEAFF; cdr3_nt: TGTGCCAGCATTGGTAACACTGAAGCTTTCTTT
v_call: TRBV7-6; j_call: TRBJ2-1; d_call: TRBD2; clone_size: .; cdr3_aa: CASSLDRAGGYNEQFF; cdr3_nt: TGTGCCAGCAGCTTAGATCGAGCGGGAGGGTACAATGAGCAGTTCTTC
v_call: TRBV7-6; j_call: TRBJ2-2; d_call: .; clone_size: once; cdr3_aa: CASSLPSTGELFF; cdr3_nt: TGTGCCAGCAGCTTACCCAGTACCGGGGAGCTGTTTTTT
v_call: TRBV29-1; j_call: TRBJ1-1; d_call: .; clone_size: .; cdr3_aa: CSVDGGVGTEAFF; cdr3_nt: TGCAGCGTCGACGGGGGGGTCGGAACTGAAGCTTTCTTT
v_call: TRBV30; j_call: TRBJ1-1; d_call: .; clone_size: few; cdr3_aa: CAWSDSGGEAFF; cdr3_nt: TGTGCCTGGAGCGATTCGGGGGGTGAAGCTTTCTTT
v_call: TRBV6-4; j_call: TRBJ2-3; d_call: .; clone_size: .; cdr3_aa: CASSRGSSTDTQYF; cdr3_nt: TGTGCCAGCAGTCGGGGATCTAGCACAGATACGCAGTATTTT
v_call: TRBV7-2; j_call: TRBJ1-1; d_call: .; clone_size: .; cdr3_aa: CASSLEQGTEAFF; cdr3_nt: TGTGCCAGCAGCTTGGAGCAGGGGACTGAAGCTTTCTTT
v_call: TRBV5-3; j_call: TRBJ2-3; d_call: .; clone_size: .; cdr3_aa: CARSLEADTQYF; cdr3_nt: TGTGCCAGAAGCTTGGAGGCAGATACGCAGTATTTT
v_call: TRBV2; j_call: TRBJ2-1; d_call: .; clone_size: many; cdr3_aa: CASGLGIPNEQFF; cdr3_nt: TGTGCCAGCGGGCTAGGAATCCCCAATGAGCAGTTCTTC
v_call: TRBV19; j_call: TRBJ1-1; d_call: TRBD1; clone_size: .; cdr3_aa: CASSSGTGRGIGPRAEAFF; cdr3_nt: TGTGCCAGTAGTTCAGGGACAGGGCGGGGTATAGGGCCCAGGGCTGAAGCTTTCTTT
v_call: TRBV10-3; j_call: TRBJ1-2; d_call: .; clone_size: .; cdr3_aa: CAIYRDVYTF; cdr3_nt: TGTGCCATATACAGGGATGTCTACACCTTC
v_call: TRBV7-2; j_call: TRBJ2-3; d_call: .; clone_size: .; cdr3_aa: CASSPTGYADTQYF; cdr3_nt: TGTGCCAGCAGCCCCACGGGGTATGCAGATACGCAGTATTTT